These 30 T cell receptor beta chains originate from one sample sequenced in a study of cytomegalovirus exposure and HLA in healthy donors. Generated by immunoSEQ multiplex PCR, the TCRdb table keeps only in-frame clones and is missing some. This table has 150,000 to 200,000 clones, around 96% appearing once. Sequences were obtained from PBMCs. These receptors were collected from a woman aged 18-29 years in good health and CMV-seronegative.

The CDR3 nucleotides are TGTGCCAGTAGTCCTGGACTAGCGGGGATCACAGATACGCAGTATTTT. It is translated as CASSPGLAGITDTQYF. The rearrangement links TRBV19 to TRBJ2-3; 12 bases are shared with TRBD2. Per germline, CDR1 LNHDA and CDR2 SQIVND (reference sequence). V shed 5 bases, J shed 2 bases, and the junction held 5 bases outside the gene matches. The CDR3 length is 16 residues.

CDR3 amino acids: CASSPQVSSYEQYF. As DNA, the CDR3 is TGTGCCAGCAGCCCACAGGTTTCCTCCTACGAGCAGTACTTC. This chain uses TRBV5-6 with TRBJ2-7, with a tentative D call TRBD1 (5 bases). Germline lookup yields CDR1 SGHDT and CDR2 YYEEEE. Trimming took off 4 bases at V and 0 bases at J, with 11 bases between the two ends. The CDR3 sequence is 14 residues long. Complete variable domain (other parts from reference TRBV5-6 and TRBJ2-7): DAGVTQSPTHLIKTRGQQVTLRCSPKSGHDTVSWYQQALGQGPQFIFQYYEEEERQRGNFPDRFSGHQFPNYSSELNVNALLLGDSALYLCASSPQVSSYEQYFGPGTRLTVT.

The chain combines TRBV6-9 with TRBJ2-1; TRBD1 matches at 11 bases. Trimming took 8 bases from V and 9 from J; bases not matched to a gene: 12. CDR3 length equals 15 residues. CDR1 is MNHGY and CDR2 is SVAAGI in the germline V gene. The CDR3 nucleotides read TGTGCCAGCCGACCGGTGGGACAGGGGGTTCTTGAGCAGTTCTTC. It specifies CASRPVGQGVLEQFF.

The chain links TRBV27 to TRBJ1-2; 11 nucleotides agree with TRBD1. CDR1 is MNHEY, CDR2 SMNVEV, per germline (reference sequence). The CDR3 loop spans 15 amino acids. Germline trimming cut 2 bases from V and 6 bases from J; bases unmatched to any gene: 5. The CDR3: CASSLNWDRGDGYTF. CDR3 DNA: TGTGCCAGCAGTTTAAATTGGGACAGGGGGGATGGCTACACCTTC.

J is TRBJ2-1 and V is TRBV9, with 13 bases fitting TRBD2. V shed 3 bases, J shed 9 bases, and the junction held 15 bases outside the gene matches. The CDR3 runs to 18 residues. Germline V gene sequence: CDR1 SGDLS, CDR2 YYNGEE. The CDR3 protein is CASSELPLPGLAGPEQFF. The CDR3 DNA is TGTGCCAGCAGCGAGCTACCCTTACCGGGACTAGCGGGGCCTGAGCAGTTCTTC.

The chain uses TRBV6-4 and TRBJ1-2; 9 bases fit TRBD1. The ends lost 4 bases at V and 2 bases at J; junction bases unmatched: 8. The CDR3 covers 16 residues. Germline CDR1 and CDR2: MRHNA and SNTAGT. This chain's CDR3 is CASSAQTGQGNYGYTF. The CDR3 coding sequence is TGTGCCAGCAGTGCCCAAACCGGACAGGGGAACTATGGCTACACCTTC.

This clone was seen a single time. The chain couples TRBV7-8 to TRBJ2-1; 9 bases are shared with TRBD2. This CDR3 has 16 amino acids. J lost 7 bases, V lost 1 base, and 8 bases had no gene match. Per germline, CDR1 SGHVS and CDR2 FQNEAQ. CDR3 region: CASSLVLAGPRNEQFF. The DNA of the CDR3 is TGTGCCAGCAGCTTAGTTCTAGCGGGGCCCAGGAATGAGCAGTTCTTC. The whole variable domain, filled in from reference TRBV7-8 and TRBJ2-1, reads GAGVSQSPRYKVAKRGQDVALRCDPISGHVSLFWYQQALGQGPEFLTYFQNEAQLDKSGLPSDRFFAERPEGSVSTLKIQRTQQEDSAVYLCASSLVLAGPRNEQFFGPGTRLTVL.

The gene calls are TRBV19 and TRBJ1-1; no definite D call. Trimming shortened V by 5 bases and J by 4 bases, and 17 bases separated the two germline ends. CDR1 is LNHDA, CDR2 SQIVND, per germline (reference sequence). The CDR3 is 15 amino acids. This CDR3 is CASSLSTFASTEAFF. CDR3 nucleotides: TGTGCCAGTAGTCTGTCTACCTTCGCCTCCACTGAAGCTTTCTTT.

This chain connects TRBV9 to TRBJ2-1, with 9 bases that match TRBD2. Germline V gene data show CDR1 as SGDLS and CDR2 as YYNGEE. The V gene end was trimmed by 3 bases and the J gene end by 0 bases; junction bases not matched to a gene: 4. The CDR3 length is 16 residues. The CDR3 nucleotides read TGTGCCAGCAGCGGGAGCGGGGGGAGCTCCTACAATGAGCAGTTCTTC. Its protein is CASSGSGGSSYNEQFF.

The chain uses TRBV19 and TRBJ2-3; D unresolved. This CDR3 has 11 residues. Trimming took 4 bases from V and 4 from J, leaving 3 bases between them. CDR1 is LNHDA and CDR2 is SQIVND in the germline V gene (reference sequence). CDR3 sequence reads: CASSTADTQYF. CDR3 nucleotide sequence: TGTGCCAGTAGTACTGCAGATACGCAGTATTTT.

V is TRBV9 and J is TRBJ1-1, with TRBD1 matching over 7 bases. Germline-derived CDR1 and CDR2 are SGDLS and YYNGEE. Trimming at V came to 3 bases and at J to 2 bases, leaving 7 bases not matched to a gene. The CDR3 is 15 residues long. CDR3 DNA: TGTGCCAGCAGCGGCTCGACAGGGCTTAACACTGAAGCTTTCTTT. Its protein is CASSGSTGLNTEAFF. The full variable domain, completed using reference TRBV9 and TRBJ1-1, is DSGVTQTPKHLITATGQRVTLRCSPRSGDLSVYWYQQSLDQGLQFLIQYYNGEERAKGNILERFSAQQFPDLHSELNLSSLELGDSALYFCASSGSTGLNTEAFFGQGTRLTVV.

The gene calls are TRBV13 and TRBJ1-5, with TRBD1 identical over 7 bases. CDR3 length: 14 amino acids. V shed 0 bases and J 5 bases; nucleotides not matched to a gene: 1. Germline V lookup: CDR1 PRHDT, CDR2 FYEKMQ (reference sequence). The CDR3 coding sequence is TGTGCCAGCAGCTTAGGAACAGGGGATCAGCCCCAGCATTTT. This sequence encodes CASSLGTGDQPQHF.

This sequence joins TRBV7-9 and TRBJ1-2; 7 positions match TRBD1. CDR1 SEHNR and CDR2 FQNEAQ come from the germline V gene (reference sequence). V dropped 5 bases and J dropped 9; count of bases not matched to a gene: 12. There are 14 residues in the CDR3. In DNA, the CDR3 is TGTGCCAGCAGCCAAACAGGGGAACAGAGGAGCTACACCTTC. Translated, it gives CASSQTGEQRSYTF. The variable domain in full, completed from reference TRBV7-9 and TRBJ1-2, reads DTGVSQNPRHKITKRGQNVTFRCDPISEHNRLYWYRQTLGQGPEFLTYFQNEAQLEKSRLLSDRFSAERPKGSFSTLEIQRTEQGDSAMYLCASSQTGEQRSYTFGSGTRLTVV.

This clone was counted once. The chain is built from TRBV27 and TRBJ2-3; 7 nucleotides agree with TRBD1. CDR1 and CDR2 from the germline V gene are MNHEY and SMNVEV (reference sequence). Trimming removed 3 bases from V and 1 base from J; junction bases left unmatched: 4. The CDR3 is made up of 15 amino acids. The CDR3 region has the DNA TGTGCCAGCAGTTTGAATACAGGGGGCACAGATACGCAGTATTTT. This translates into CASSLNTGGTDTQYF.

In DNA form, the CDR3 reads TGTGCCAGCAGCCCTAGAAGACCTACCGGGGAGCTGTTTTTT. The encoded protein is CASSPRRPTGELFF. The chain employs TRBV7-2 and TRBJ2-2, with unresolved D. V gave up 5 bases and J gave up 5 bases, with 12 bases separating them. CDR1 SGHTA and CDR2 FQGNSA come from the germline V gene. The CDR3 length is 14 residues.

This clone has a single count. The V gene is TRBV7-3, the J gene TRBJ2-3; possibly TRBD1 for D (6 bases). This CDR3 region has 13 residues. Per the germline V gene, CDR1 is SGHTA and CDR2 is FQGTGA. The ends were cut back, 5 bases at V and 5 bases at J, with 11 bases in the middle. The CDR3 region has the DNA TGTGCCAGCAGCCCGAACAGGGAAGATACGCAGTATTTT. Translation: CASSPNREDTQYF.

This chain joins TRBV13 and TRBJ2-7, with 12 nucleotides matching TRBD2. The germline V gene has CDR1 PRHDT and CDR2 FYEKMQ (reference sequence). CDR3 length: 14 residues. V shed 5 bases, J shed 3 bases, and the junction held 2 bases outside the gene matches. CDR3 sequence reads: CASSPTSGGYEQYF. In nucleotides, the CDR3 is TGTGCCAGCAGCCCGACTAGCGGGGGCTACGAGCAGTACTTC.

This clone was picked up a small number of times. The chain links TRBV29-1 to TRBJ2-5; 12 bases are shared with TRBD2. Germline V gene sequence: CDR1 SQVTM, CDR2 ANQGSEA. This CDR3 is 19 amino acids long. The ends lost 3 bases at V and 5 bases at J; junction bases unmatched: 19. CDR3 amino acids: CSVEGGGLAGSTSMETQYF. In DNA, the CDR3 is TGCAGCGTTGAGGGGGGCGGACTAGCGGGGTCCACCTCAATGGAGACCCAGTACTTC.

The chain joins TRBV27 to TRBJ2-1; 8 bases align to TRBD1. The germline V gene encodes CDR1 MNHEY and CDR2 SMNVEV (reference sequence). This CDR3 has 16 residues. Germline trimming cut 2 bases from V and 2 bases from J; bases unmatched to any gene: 5. CDR3 sequence reads: CASSLIPGGPYNEQFF. The CDR3 coding sequence is TGTGCCAGCAGTTTAATACCAGGGGGCCCCTACAATGAGCAGTTCTTC.

The chain is built from TRBV11-2 and TRBJ2-3, with TRBD1 matching 10 bases. This CDR3 contains 15 residues. Germline V lookup: CDR1 SGHAT, CDR2 FQNNGV. After removal of 1 base from V and 5 bases from J, the junction contained 3 bases not matched to a gene. CDR3 in DNA: TGTGCCAGCAGCTTAGGGGGGACAGGGGTAGATACGCAGTATTTT. It yields the protein CASSLGGTGVDTQYF.

The genes are TRBV18 and TRBJ2-7; possible D gene TRBD2, 5 bases. This CDR3 is built from 14 residues. The germline V gene encodes CDR1 KGHSH and CDR2 LQKENI. Trimming removed 6 bases at V and 0 bases at J, with 12 bases between. The CDR3 is CASSSDGISYEQYF. CDR3 DNA: TGTGCCAGCTCGTCGGACGGGATCTCCTACGAGCAGTACTTC.

The J gene is TRBJ1-6, the V gene TRBV6-1; a possible D gene is TRBD1 (5 bases). In germline, CDR1 is MNHNS, CDR2 SASEGT. CDR3 length: 15 residues. V lost 1 base to trimming and J lost 10 bases, with 14 bases between them. This CDR3 reads CASSEGGVGSSPLHF. CDR3 bases: TGTGCCAGCAGTGAAGGGGGGGTGGGAAGCTCACCCCTCCACTTT.

The V gene is TRBV21-1, the J gene TRBJ2-7; the table assigns TRBD2, which was not confirmed against the DNA. TRBV21-1 is a listed pseudogene. The CDR3 spans 14 residues. In nucleotides, the CDR3 is TGTGCCAGCAGCAAAGGAGGTCTGGACTACGAGCAGTACTTC. Its protein product is CASSKGGLDYEQYF.

V gene TRBV9 combines with J gene TRBJ2-7; 7 bases agree with TRBD2. Germline trimming cut 0 bases from V and 3 bases from J; bases unmatched to any gene: 6. This CDR3 spans 15 amino acids. Germline CDR1 and CDR2: SGDLS and YYNGEE. The CDR3 reads CASSVGWGGSYEQYF. The CDR3 DNA follows: TGTGCCAGCAGCGTAGGGTGGGGGGGGAGCTACGAGCAGTACTTC.

This clone was seen only once. The chain links TRBV29-1 to TRBJ2-3; unclear D gene. Germline V gene data show CDR1 as SQVTM and CDR2 as ANQGSEA. The CDR3 extends over 15 amino acids. The V end was cut by 1 base, the J end by 0 bases, with 11 bases between. This CDR3 is CSVEGVLTSTDTQYF. Written as DNA, the CDR3 is TGCAGCGTTGAAGGTGTGCTAACTAGCACAGATACGCAGTATTTT.

This clone has just a few counts. The genes are TRBV25-1 and TRBJ2-7, with D uncertain. Trimming pared 4 bases from V and 3 bases from J, leaving 7 bases between. The CDR3 runs 12 residues. CDR1 is MGHDK, CDR2 SYGVNS, per germline. As DNA, the CDR3 is TGTGCCAGCAGTGGGCAATTCTACGAGCAGTACTTC. Encoded protein: CASSGQFYEQYF.

The chain employs TRBV5-4 and TRBJ1-2; unclear D gene. Trimming removed 1 base from V and 1 base from J, with 8 bases in between. The germline gives CDR1 SGHNT, CDR2 YYREEE (reference sequence). This CDR3 spans 14 amino acids. The CDR3 reads CASSLSADNYGYTF. The CDR3, as DNA: TGTGCCAGCAGCTTGTCGGCGGATAACTATGGCTACACCTTC.

This clone was seen just once. The chain employs TRBV5-1 and TRBJ2-7; possible D gene TRBD1, 5 bases. Germline V gene lookup returns CDR1 SGHRS and CDR2 YFSETQ. Trimming shortened V by 4 bases and J by 2 bases, and 16 bases separated the two germline ends. CDR3 size: 15 residues. The CDR3 nucleotides read TGCGCCAGCAGCGACGACGCCAGGGCGCCCTACGAGCAGTACTTC. This encodes CASSDDARAPYEQYF.

This clone has more than one count but fewer than ten. This chain joins TRBV5-6 and TRBJ1-6, with 8 bases that match TRBD1. The trim removed 4 bases at V and 6 bases at J, leaving 6 bases unmatched. The CDR3 runs to 15 residues. Germline-derived CDR1 and CDR2 are SGHDT and YYEEEE. DNA for the CDR3: TGTGCCAGCAGCCCCGGACAGGGCAGTAATTCACCCCTCCACTTT. It is translated as CASSPGQGSNSPLHF. The full variable domain, in which reference TRBV5-6 and TRBJ1-6 provide the parts outside the CDR3, is DAGVTQSPTHLIKTRGQQVTLRCSPKSGHDTVSWYQQALGQGPQFIFQYYEEEERQRGNFPDRFSGHQFPNYSSELNVNALLLGDSALYLCASSPGQGSNSPLHFGNGTRLTVT.

This clone was seen a handful of times. The CDR3: CASSQEDRLNQPQHF. CDR3 bases: TGCGCCAGCAGCCAAGAAGACAGGTTAAATCAGCCCCAGCATTTT. The J gene is TRBJ1-5, the V gene TRBV4-1; TRBD1 is a possible D gene (6 bases). The germline gives CDR1 MGHRA, CDR2 YSYEKL. The CDR3 consists of 15 residues. Trimming cost V 0 bases and J 4 bases, with 10 bases left between them.